This section outlines one T cell receptor beta chain sequence together with its context. Its specificity is not known. The CDR3 totals 15 residues. CDR1 is SNHLY, CDR2 FYNNEI, per germline. V shed 5 bases, J shed 6 bases, and the junction held 7 bases outside the gene matches. These data come from a study of CD4+ T cells in melanoma. Clones were sequenced by immunoSEQ multiplex PCR, and TCRdb holds only the in-frame ones, with some missing. The table has roughly 15,000 clones, less than 85% seen once. Study-wide points: Neoantigen-specific CD4+ T cells in melanoma reportedly had diverse differentiation states.

This receptor was taken from a human donor with melanoma. The material sequenced was cells from a culture (not recorded whether cultured in vitro). The rearrangement links TRBV2 to TRBJ2-1; TRBD1 agrees at 10 bases. The CDR3 sequence is CASSMTGGISNEQFF. CDR3 DNA: TGTGCCAGCAGTATGACAGGGGGCATATCCAATGAGCAGTTCTTC.